The 26 T cell receptor beta chains in this list originate from one sample, sequenced in a study. TCRdb re-called the 5' RACE reads through MiXCR, storing one row per CDR3 protein. The sample lists 62,000 or so distinct CDR3 sequences, nearly 30% seen once, with 2% to 2.5% in the top ten. The sequenced sample was tumor-infiltrating naive CD4+ T cells sorted from the breast tumor. Subset given: naive CD4+ T cells, CD4+CD45RA+CD25-. These receptors came from a female donor with breast cancer.

This sequence joins TRBV5-1 and TRBJ2-1; a weak D match, TRBD2 (6 bases). Trimming stripped 4 bases from V and 6 bases from J, with 14 bases between. CDR1 is SGHRS, CDR2 YFSETQ, per germline. This CDR3 region has 14 residues. The CDR3 DNA reads as TGCGCCAGCAGCCCCCAGACCGGGGGCAATGAGCAGTTCTTC. It specifies CASSPQTGGNEQFF.

This clonotype appeared many times. The chain couples TRBV12-3 or TRBV12-4 to TRBJ2-7, with 10 bases lining up with TRBD2. V shed 10 bases and J 2 bases; nucleotides not matched to a gene: 8. The CDR3 has 14 residues. The CDR3 here is CATKREGLAYEQYF. Written as DNA, the CDR3 is TGTGCCACCAAGCGGGAGGGCCTTGCCTACGAGCAGTACTTC.

This sequence joins TRBV18 and TRBJ2-6; D call uncertain. The CDR3 runs 16 residues. Trimming stripped 2 bases from V and 0 bases from J, with 8 bases between. The germline V gene encodes CDR1 KGHSH and CDR2 LQKENI. CDR3 bases: TGTGCCAGCTCACCAGCCTTGAGCTCTGGGGCCAACGTCCTGACTTTC. Translating gives CASSPALSSGANVLTF.

This clonotype was recorded a few times. J is TRBJ2-5 and V is TRBV4-1, with D maybe TRBD2 (6 bases). The CDR3 loop spans 14 amino acids. CDR1 and CDR2 (germline): MGHRA, YSYEKL. V was cut by 3 bases and J by 5 bases, with 13 bases left in between. CDR3 in DNA: TGCGCCAGCAGCCAGGAGGGCATTTCGGAGACCCAGTACTTC. Its translation is CASSQEGISETQYF.

The rearrangement uses TRBV5-1 and TRBJ2-3, with D possibly TRBD1 on 5 matching bases. Trimming stripped 4 bases from V and 2 bases from J, with 20 bases between. This CDR3 is 17 amino acids long. The V gene's germline CDR1 is SGHRS and CDR2 YFSETQ. The CDR3 loop is CASSTAQGSLLTDTQYF. In DNA, the CDR3 is TGCGCCAGCAGCACGGCGCAGGGATCCCTTCTCACAGATACGCAGTATTTT.

This clonotype was detected only a few times. V gene TRBV6-1 combines with J gene TRBJ2-2, with TRBD2 identical over 13 bases. This CDR3 has 15 amino acids. The germline CDR1 and CDR2 sequences are MNHNS and SASEGT. The V gene end was trimmed by 7 bases and the J gene end by 5 bases; junction bases not matched to a gene: 4. The CDR3: CASNRGLAGTGELFF. The CDR3 nucleotides are TGTGCCAGCAACAGGGGACTAGCGGGGACCGGGGAGCTGTTTTTT.

V and J are TRBV20-1 and TRBJ2-3; D may be TRBD1 (6 bases). The CDR3 extends over 14 amino acids. Per the germline V gene, CDR1 is DFQATT and CDR2 is SNEGSKA (reference sequence). Deletions cut 6 bases from V and 6 bases from J, with 19 bases between. The CDR3 here is CSALQGRRTDTQYF. In DNA, the CDR3 is TGCAGTGCCTTACAGGGAAGGCGGACGGATACGCAGTATTTT.

With respect to this clonotype: A read error may explain this, as a much larger clone is one base away. The rearrangement joins TRBV20-1 to TRBJ2-7; 8 bases line up with TRBD2. CDR3 length equals 14 residues. Germline V gene data show CDR1 as DFQATT and CDR2 as SNEGSKA (reference sequence). The J segment lost 1 base and the V segment lost 5 bases, leaving 7 bases of the junction unmatched. CDR3 sequence (DNA): TGCAGTGCTGGAGCCGGCGGGAGGTCCTACGAGCAGTACTTC. This sequence encodes CSAGAGGRSYEQYF.

This clonotype was seen a few times. The V call is TRBV5-1, the J call TRBJ2-3, with 9 bases that match TRBD1. The CDR3 sequence is 14 residues long. Germline values: CDR1 SGHRS, CDR2 YFSETQ. The V and J ends lost 0 bases and 4 bases, in that order; junction bases with no gene match: 0. The CDR3: CASSLGTGADTQYF. In nucleotides, the CDR3 is TGCGCCAGCAGCTTGGGGACAGGGGCAGATACGCAGTATTTT.

A word on this clonotype: A junction boundary mismatches the germline segment, possibly from a read error. The chain employs TRBV20-1 and TRBJ2-1; no definite D call. This CDR3 contains 15 residues. CDR1 and CDR2 from the germline V gene are DFQATT and SNEGSKA (reference sequence). CDR3 bases: TGCAGTGCGAGAACCCCGGGTAGCTCCTACAATGAGCAGTTCTTT. Translated: CSARTPGSSYNEQFF.

J is TRBJ2-1 and V is TRBV7-2, with D possibly called TRBD1 or TRBD2 (5 bases each). The CDR3 loop spans 15 amino acids. Germline CDR1 is SGHTA and CDR2 is FQGNSA. Between the trimmed V and J ends, which lost 4 bases and 7 bases, there was a span of 17 bases. In DNA, the CDR3 is TGTGCCAGCAGCTCTCTCGGGACCCCAGGGAATGAGCAGTTCTTC. This sequence encodes CASSSLGTPGNEQFF.

This clonotype was detected only a few times. The junction departs from germline at one end; a sequencing error may be responsible. J is TRBJ1-1 and V is TRBV5-1; weak D call: TRBD1 (5 bases). Germline assignment: CDR1 SGHRS and CDR2 YFSETQ. The CDR3 loop spans 19 amino acids. As DNA, the CDR3 is TGCGCCAGCAACTTGGCGGTCTCCCGGACAACCAACTTGAACACTGAAGCTTTCTTT. Protein product: CASNLAVSRTTNLNTEAFF.

The chain carries TRBV6-5 and TRBJ1-2; TRBD1 might be the D (6 bases). With 6 bases removed from V and 8 bases from J, the gap between germline ends came to 13 bases. Germline CDR1 and CDR2: MNHEY and SVGAGI. The CDR3 length is 12 residues. The CDR3, as DNA: TGTGCCAGCAGAGGAAGGGGGGGAGGCTACACCTTC. It translates to CASRGRGGGYTF.

This clonotype has just a few counts. The V and J genes are TRBV20-1 and TRBJ2-1; TRBD2 matches at 8 bases. The germline CDR1 and CDR2 sequences are DFQATT and SNEGSKA (reference sequence). Trimming cost V 6 bases and J 8 bases; bases outside gene matches: 15. This CDR3 has 15 amino acids. The CDR3 DNA sequence: TGCAGTGCCGTCCTAACTAGCGGACCTGGGGATGAGCAGTTCTTC. This codes for CSAVLTSGPGDEQFF.

In DNA form, the CDR3 reads TGTGCCAGCAGACGGCGGGAGTTGAGCGGAGAGCAGTTCTTC. It translates to CASRRRELSGEQFF. The V gene is TRBV7-2, the J gene TRBJ2-1; 7 bases map to TRBD2. CDR1 and CDR2 (germline): SGHTA, FQGNSA. J was trimmed by 10 bases and V by 6 bases; bases with no gene match: 12. CDR3 size: 14 residues. The full variable domain, in which reference TRBV7-2 and TRBJ2-1 provide the parts outside the CDR3, is GAGVSQSPSNKVTEKGKDVELRCDPISGHTALYWYRQSLGQGLEFLIYFQGNSAPDKSGLPSDRFSAERTGGSVSTLTIQRTQQEDSAVYLCASRRRELSGEQFFGPGTRLTVL.

This clonotype was seen repeatedly, ten times or more. The CDR3 loop reads CSARDLRALYEQYF. The CDR3 bases are TGCAGTGCTAGAGATCTGAGGGCTCTCTACGAGCAGTACTTC. This rearrangement joins TRBV20-1 to TRBJ2-7; D may be TRBD2 (5 bases). V lost 0 bases, J lost 3 bases, and 12 bases lay in between. Germline V lookup: CDR1 DFQATT, CDR2 SNEGSKA (reference sequence). The CDR3 loop spans 14 amino acids.

A few counts support this clonotype. The gene calls are TRBV7-9 and TRBJ1-2; 7 bases align to TRBD1. The ends lost 4 bases at V and 12 bases at J; junction bases unmatched: 5. The CDR3 spans 11 residues. Per germline, CDR1 SEHNR and CDR2 FQNEAQ (reference sequence). CDR3 region: CASSSGGVDTF. Written as DNA, the CDR3 is TGTGCCAGCAGCTCAGGGGGTGTTGACACCTTC.

The rearrangement links TRBV28 to TRBJ1-2, with 7 bases identical to TRBD1. V lost 6 bases to trimming and J lost 3 bases; unmatched junction nucleotides: 7. Germline CDR1 reads MDHEN; CDR2 reads SYDVKM. The CDR3 is made up of 14 amino acids. The CDR3: CASRVTGSDYGYTF. For the CDR3, the DNA is TGTGCCAGCAGGGTGACAGGGAGCGACTATGGCTACACCTTC.

J is TRBJ2-1 and V is TRBV5-1, with TRBD1 identical over 7 bases. The V gene end was trimmed by 0 bases and the J gene end by 4 bases; junction bases not matched to a gene: 4. This CDR3 is 15 amino acids long. Per the germline V gene, CDR1 is SGHRS and CDR2 is YFSETQ. CDR3 in amino acids: CASSLGDSHYNEQFF. Written as DNA, the CDR3 is TGCGCCAGCAGCTTGGGGGACAGTCATTACAATGAGCAGTTCTTC.

The V gene is TRBV28, the J gene TRBJ2-1, with D possibly TRBD1 on 7 matching bases. Germline values: CDR1 MDHEN, CDR2 SYDVKM. V lost 4 bases and J 7 bases, leaving 14 bases between the germline ends. The CDR3 contains 14 residues. The CDR3 bases are TGTGCCAGCAGTTCAGCGCAGGGGGGAAATGAGCAGTTCTTC. This codes for CASSSAQGGNEQFF.

As regards this clonotype: The missing conserved phenylalanine or tryptophan at the end of this CDR3 makes a read error likely. J is TRBJ1-1 and V is TRBV14; 7 bases are shared with TRBD1. Germline assignment: CDR1 SGHDN and CDR2 FVKESK. The CDR3 is made up of 14 amino acids. V was pared by 6 bases and J by 5 bases, with 9 bases of the junction left unmatched. CDR3 sequence: CASRDTGVGTEAFS. The CDR3 DNA reads TGTGCCAGCAGAGATACAGGGGTTGGGACTGAAGCTTTCTCT.

The chain is built from TRBV6-6 and TRBJ1-2; 9 bases fit TRBD1. V lost 0 bases to trimming and J lost 8 bases; unmatched junction nucleotides: 13. Germline V CDR1 and CDR2: MNHNY, SVGAGI (reference sequence). This CDR3 is built from 17 residues. The CDR3 DNA follows: TGTGCCAGCAGTTACTCGAATCTGGGGACAGGGAGAGACGGCTACACCTTC. Its translation is CASSYSNLGTGRDGYTF.

The J gene is TRBJ1-1, the V gene TRBV11-2; perhaps TRBD1 as D (6 bases). This CDR3 is 14 amino acids long. Germline V gene lookup returns CDR1 SGHAT and CDR2 FQNNGV. Between the trimmed V and J ends, which lost 6 bases and 0 bases, there was a span of 11 bases. This CDR3 reads CASSLQGLNTEAFF. The CDR3 nucleotides read TGTGCCAGCAGTCTACAGGGCTTGAACACTGAAGCTTTCTTT.

This clonotype was detected only a few times. The V call is TRBV12-3 or TRBV12-4, the J call TRBJ2-5; TRBD2 matches 10 bases. This CDR3 spans 14 amino acids. After removal of 6 bases from V and 2 bases from J, the junction contained 3 bases not matched to a gene. In nucleotides, the CDR3 is TGTGCCAGCAGAAGGACTAGCGGACAAGAGACCCAGTACTTC. Amino acid sequence: CASRRTSGQETQYF.

The chain links TRBV7-2 to TRBJ1-2; D is unresolved. With 4 bases removed from V and 12 bases from J, the gap between germline ends came to 18 bases. This CDR3 is 13 amino acids long. In germline, CDR1 is SGHTA, CDR2 FQGNSA. The CDR3 loop is CASSWTPAATDTF. CDR3 nucleotide sequence: TGTGCCAGCAGCTGGACCCCGGCCGCCACGGACACCTTC.

The chain joins TRBV6-5 to TRBJ1-4; D possibly corresponds to TRBD1 (5 bases). CDR3 length equals 14 residues. Germline-derived CDR1 and CDR2 are MNHEY and SVGAGI. With 5 bases removed from V and 2 bases from J, the gap between germline ends came to 9 bases. CDR3 DNA sequence: TGTGCCAGCAGTGCAGGGCAGACTAATGAAAAACTGTTTTTT. Protein: CASSAGQTNEKLFF.